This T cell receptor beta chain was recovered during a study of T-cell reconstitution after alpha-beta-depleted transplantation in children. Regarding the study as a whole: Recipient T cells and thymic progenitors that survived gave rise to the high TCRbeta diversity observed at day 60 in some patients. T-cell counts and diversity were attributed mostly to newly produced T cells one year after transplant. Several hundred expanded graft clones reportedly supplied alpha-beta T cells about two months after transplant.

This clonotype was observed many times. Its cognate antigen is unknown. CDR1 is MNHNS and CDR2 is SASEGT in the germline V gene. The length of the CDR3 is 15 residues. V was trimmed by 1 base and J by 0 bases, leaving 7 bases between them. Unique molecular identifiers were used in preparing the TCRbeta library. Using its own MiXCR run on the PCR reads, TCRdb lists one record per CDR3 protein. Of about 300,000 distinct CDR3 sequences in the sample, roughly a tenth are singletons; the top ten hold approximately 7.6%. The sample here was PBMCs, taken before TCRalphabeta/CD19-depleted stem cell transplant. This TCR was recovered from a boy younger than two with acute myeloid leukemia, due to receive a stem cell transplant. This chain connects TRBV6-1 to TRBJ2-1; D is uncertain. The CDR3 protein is CASSEEWSSYNEQFF. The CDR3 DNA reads TGTGCCAGCAGTGAAGAGTGGAGCTCCTACAATGAGCAGTTCTTC.